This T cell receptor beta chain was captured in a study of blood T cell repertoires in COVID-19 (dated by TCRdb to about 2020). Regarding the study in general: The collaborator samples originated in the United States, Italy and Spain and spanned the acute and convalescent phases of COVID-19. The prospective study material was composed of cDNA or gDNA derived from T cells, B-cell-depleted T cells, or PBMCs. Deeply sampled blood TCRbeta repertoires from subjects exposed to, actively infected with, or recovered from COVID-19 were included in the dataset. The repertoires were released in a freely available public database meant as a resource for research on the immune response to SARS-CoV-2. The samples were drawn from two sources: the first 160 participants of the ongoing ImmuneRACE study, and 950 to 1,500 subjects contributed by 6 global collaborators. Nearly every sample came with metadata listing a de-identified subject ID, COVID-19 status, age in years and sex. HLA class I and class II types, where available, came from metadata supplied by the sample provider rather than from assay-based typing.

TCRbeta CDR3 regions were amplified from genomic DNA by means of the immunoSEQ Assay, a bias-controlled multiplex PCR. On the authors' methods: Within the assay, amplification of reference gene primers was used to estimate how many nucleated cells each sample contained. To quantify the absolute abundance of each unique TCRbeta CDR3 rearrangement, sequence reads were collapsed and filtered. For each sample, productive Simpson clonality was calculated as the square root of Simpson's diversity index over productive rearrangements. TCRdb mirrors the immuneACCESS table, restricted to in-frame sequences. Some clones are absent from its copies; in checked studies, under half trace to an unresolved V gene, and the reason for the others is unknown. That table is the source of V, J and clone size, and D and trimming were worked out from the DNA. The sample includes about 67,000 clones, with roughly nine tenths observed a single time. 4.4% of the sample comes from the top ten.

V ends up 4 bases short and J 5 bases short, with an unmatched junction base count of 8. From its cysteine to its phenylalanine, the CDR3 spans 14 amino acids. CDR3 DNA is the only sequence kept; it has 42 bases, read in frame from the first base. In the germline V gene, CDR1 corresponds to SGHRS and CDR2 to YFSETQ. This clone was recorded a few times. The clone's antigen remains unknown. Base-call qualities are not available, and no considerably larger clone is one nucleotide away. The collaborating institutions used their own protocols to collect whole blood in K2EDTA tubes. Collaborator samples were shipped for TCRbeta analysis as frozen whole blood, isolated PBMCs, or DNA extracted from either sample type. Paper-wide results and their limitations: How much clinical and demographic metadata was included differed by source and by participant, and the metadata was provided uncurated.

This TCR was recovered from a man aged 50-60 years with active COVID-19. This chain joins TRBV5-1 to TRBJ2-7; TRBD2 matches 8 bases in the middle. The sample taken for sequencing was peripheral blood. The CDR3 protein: CASSGSGERNEQYF. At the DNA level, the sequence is TGCGCCAGCAGCGGTAGCGGGGAGCGCAACGAGCAGTACTTC.